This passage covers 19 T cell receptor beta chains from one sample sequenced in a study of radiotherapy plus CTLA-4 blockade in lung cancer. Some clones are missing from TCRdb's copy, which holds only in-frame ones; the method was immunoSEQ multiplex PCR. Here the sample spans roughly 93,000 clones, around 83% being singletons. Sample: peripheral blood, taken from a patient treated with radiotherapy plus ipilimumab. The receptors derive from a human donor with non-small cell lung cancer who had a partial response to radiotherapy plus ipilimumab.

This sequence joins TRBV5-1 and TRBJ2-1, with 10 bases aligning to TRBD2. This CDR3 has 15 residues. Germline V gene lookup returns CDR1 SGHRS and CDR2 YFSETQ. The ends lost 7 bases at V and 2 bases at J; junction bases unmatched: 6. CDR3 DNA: TGCGCCAGCGGAGCGGGAGGGCGCCCCTACAATGAGCAGTTCTTC. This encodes CASGAGGRPYNEQFF.

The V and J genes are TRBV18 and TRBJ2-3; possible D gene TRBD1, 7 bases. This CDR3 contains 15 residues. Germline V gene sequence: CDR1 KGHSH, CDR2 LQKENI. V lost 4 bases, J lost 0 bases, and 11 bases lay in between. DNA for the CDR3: TGTGCCAGCTCACACTCAGGGGGGAGCACAGATACGCAGTATTTT. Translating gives CASSHSGGSTDTQYF.

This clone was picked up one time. The CDR3 spells CASSLMPGGAFF. DNA for the CDR3: TGTGCCAGCAGCCTTATGCCAGGGGGAGCTTTCTTT. The rearrangement links TRBV5-5 to TRBJ1-1; 7 bases line up with TRBD1. Per the germline V gene, CDR1 is SGHKS and CDR2 is YYEKEE (reference sequence). This CDR3 contains 12 residues. J was trimmed by 10 bases and V by 4 bases; bases with no gene match: 7.

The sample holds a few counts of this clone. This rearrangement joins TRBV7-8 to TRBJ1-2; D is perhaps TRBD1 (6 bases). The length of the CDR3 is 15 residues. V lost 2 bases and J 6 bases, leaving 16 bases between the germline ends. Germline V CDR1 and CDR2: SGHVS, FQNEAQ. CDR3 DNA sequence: TGTGCCAGCAGCTTAAGGACAGCGCCCAGGGATGGCTACACCTTC. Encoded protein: CASSLRTAPRDGYTF. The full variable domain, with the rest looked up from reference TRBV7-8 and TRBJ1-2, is GAGVSQSPRYKVAKRGQDVALRCDPISGHVSLFWYQQALGQGPEFLTYFQNEAQLDKSGLPSDRFFAERPEGSVSTLKIQRTQQEDSAVYLCASSLRTAPRDGYTFGSGTRLTVV.

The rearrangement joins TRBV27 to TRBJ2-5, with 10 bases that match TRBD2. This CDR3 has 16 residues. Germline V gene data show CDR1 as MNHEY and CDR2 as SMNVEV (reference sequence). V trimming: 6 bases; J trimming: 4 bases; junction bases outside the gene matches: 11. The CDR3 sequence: CASSGISGRAGETQYF. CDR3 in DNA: TGTGCCAGCAGCGGGATAAGCGGGAGGGCCGGAGAGACCCAGTACTTC.

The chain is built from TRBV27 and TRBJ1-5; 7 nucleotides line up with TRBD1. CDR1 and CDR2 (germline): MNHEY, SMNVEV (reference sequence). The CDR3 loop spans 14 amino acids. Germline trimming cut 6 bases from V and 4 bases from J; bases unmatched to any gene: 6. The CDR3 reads CASRLGTANQPQHF. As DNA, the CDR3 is TGTGCCAGCAGACTTGGGACAGCAAATCAGCCCCAGCATTTT.

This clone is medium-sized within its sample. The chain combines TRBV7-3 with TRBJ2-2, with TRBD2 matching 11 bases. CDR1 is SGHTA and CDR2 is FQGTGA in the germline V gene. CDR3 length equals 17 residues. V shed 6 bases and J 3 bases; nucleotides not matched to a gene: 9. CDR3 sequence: CASSASSGRAHTGELFF. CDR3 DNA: TGTGCCAGCAGTGCAAGTAGCGGGAGGGCCCACACCGGGGAGCTGTTTTTT.

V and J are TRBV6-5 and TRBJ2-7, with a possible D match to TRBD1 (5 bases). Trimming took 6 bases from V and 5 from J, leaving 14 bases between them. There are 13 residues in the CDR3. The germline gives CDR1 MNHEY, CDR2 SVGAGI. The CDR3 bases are TGTGCCAGCAGGTACCGGCAGGGTAACGAGCAGTACTTC. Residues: CASRYRQGNEQYF.

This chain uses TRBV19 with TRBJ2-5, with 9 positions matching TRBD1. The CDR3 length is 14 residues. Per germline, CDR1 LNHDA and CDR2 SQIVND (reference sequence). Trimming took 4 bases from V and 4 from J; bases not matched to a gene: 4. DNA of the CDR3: TGTGCCAGTAGTACCACAGGGGGCGCAGAGACCCAGTACTTC. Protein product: CASSTTGGAETQYF.

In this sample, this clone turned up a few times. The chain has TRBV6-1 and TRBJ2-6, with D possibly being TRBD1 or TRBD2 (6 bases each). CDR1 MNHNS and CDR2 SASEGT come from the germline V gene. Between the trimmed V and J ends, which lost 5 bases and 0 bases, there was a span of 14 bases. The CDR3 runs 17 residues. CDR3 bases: TGTGCCAGCAGTCAAGGGGGGACTCCCTCTGGGGCCAACGTCCTGACTTTC. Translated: CASSQGGTPSGANVLTF.

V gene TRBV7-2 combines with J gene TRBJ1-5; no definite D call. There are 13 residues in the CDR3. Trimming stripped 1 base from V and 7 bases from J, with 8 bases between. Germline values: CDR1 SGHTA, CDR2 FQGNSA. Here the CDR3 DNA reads TGTGCCAGCAGCTTAGAGGTGGGCCAGCCCCAGCATTTT. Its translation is CASSLEVGQPQHF.

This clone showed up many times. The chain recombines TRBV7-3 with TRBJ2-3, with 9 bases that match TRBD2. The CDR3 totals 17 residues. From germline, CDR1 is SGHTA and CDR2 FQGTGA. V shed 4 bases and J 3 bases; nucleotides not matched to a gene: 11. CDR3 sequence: CASSSDISGSGTDTQYF. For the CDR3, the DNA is TGTGCCAGCAGCTCCGACATTAGCGGGAGTGGGACAGATACGCAGTATTTT. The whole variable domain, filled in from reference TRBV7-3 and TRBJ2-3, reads GAGVSQTPSNKVTEKGKYVELRCDPISGHTALYWYRQSLGQGPEFLIYFQGTGAADDSGLPNDRFFAVRPEGSVSTLKIQRTERGDSAVYLCASSSDISGSGTDTQYFGPGTRLTVL.

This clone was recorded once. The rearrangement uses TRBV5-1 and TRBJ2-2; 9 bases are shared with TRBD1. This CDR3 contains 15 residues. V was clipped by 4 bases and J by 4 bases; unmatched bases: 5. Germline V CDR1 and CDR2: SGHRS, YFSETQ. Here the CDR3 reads CASSLGQGTTGELFF. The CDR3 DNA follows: TGCGCCAGCAGCCTGGGACAGGGTACCACCGGGGAGCTGTTTTTT.

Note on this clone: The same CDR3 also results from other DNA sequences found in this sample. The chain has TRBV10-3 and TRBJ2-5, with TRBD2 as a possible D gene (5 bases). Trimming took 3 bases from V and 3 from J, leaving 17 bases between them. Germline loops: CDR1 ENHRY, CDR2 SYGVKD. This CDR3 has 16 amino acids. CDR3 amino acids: CAISDPGTSQKETQYF. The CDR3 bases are TGTGCCATCAGTGACCCCGGAACTAGTCAGAAAGAGACCCAGTACTTC.

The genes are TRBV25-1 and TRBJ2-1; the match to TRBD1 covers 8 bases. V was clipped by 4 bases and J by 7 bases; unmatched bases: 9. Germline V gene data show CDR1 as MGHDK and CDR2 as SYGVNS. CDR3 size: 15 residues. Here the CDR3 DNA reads TGTGCCAGCAGTGCATCGGGACAGGTTAGGAATGAGCAGTTCTTC. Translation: CASSASGQVRNEQFF.

DNA of the CDR3: TGTGCCAGCAGTTTAGAGGGCGGGACAGGGTTCCAGCCCCAGCATTTT. Translating it yields CASSLEGGTGFQPQHF. V and J are TRBV27 and TRBJ1-5, with 9 positions matching TRBD1. Germline V gives CDR1 MNHEY, CDR2 SMNVEV (reference sequence). V dropped 2 bases and J dropped 7; count of bases not matched to a gene: 9. The CDR3 loop spans 16 amino acids.

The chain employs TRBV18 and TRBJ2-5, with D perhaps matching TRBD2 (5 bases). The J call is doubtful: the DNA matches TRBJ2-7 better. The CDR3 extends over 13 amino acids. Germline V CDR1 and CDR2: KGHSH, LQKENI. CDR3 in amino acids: CASSPPAGYEQYF. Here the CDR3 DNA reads TGTGCCAGCTCACCACCGGCGGGCTACGAGCAGTACTTC.

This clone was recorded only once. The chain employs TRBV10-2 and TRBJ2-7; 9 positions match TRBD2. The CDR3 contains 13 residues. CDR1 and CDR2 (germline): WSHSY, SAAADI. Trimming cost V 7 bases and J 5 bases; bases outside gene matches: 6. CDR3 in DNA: TGCGCCAGCATGGGCGGGAGGGCCAACGAGCAGTACTTC. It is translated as CASMGGRANEQYF.

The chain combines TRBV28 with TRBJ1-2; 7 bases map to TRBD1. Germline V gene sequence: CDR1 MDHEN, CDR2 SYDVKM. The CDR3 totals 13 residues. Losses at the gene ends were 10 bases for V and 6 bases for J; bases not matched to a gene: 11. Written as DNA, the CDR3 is TGTGCCACCTTTGATCCCGGGACAGATGGCTACACCTTC. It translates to CATFDPGTDGYTF.